This TCR beta chain was profiled in a study of cytomegalovirus exposure and HLA in healthy donors. Primers included in the PCR were 60 Vbeta and 13 Jbeta primers. Sequencing was performed with immunoSEQ multiplex PCR; in TCRdb, only in-frame clones are kept and a portion is missing. The sample holds 65,000 to 70,000 clones, around 80% seen once. This CDR3 is built from 13 residues. From germline, CDR1 is SGHNT and CDR2 YYREEE (reference sequence). V lost 4 bases, J lost 2 bases, and 10 bases lay in between. The sample was PBMCs. The chain uses TRBV5-4 and TRBJ2-7; D may be TRBD1 (6 bases). The sequence came from a man aged 45-65 years in good health and CMV-seronegative. DNA for the CDR3: TGTGCCAGCAGCATACAGGGAACCTACGAGCAGTACTTC. Protein product: CASSIQGTYEQYF.